These 23 T cell receptor beta chains came from one sample sequenced in a study of cytomegalovirus exposure and HLA in healthy donors (TCRdb year 2017). Receptor amplification or capture employed the immunoSEQ multiplex PCR assay. For the multiplex PCR, a mixture combining 60 forward primers for TCR Vbeta segments and 13 reverse primers for TCR Jbeta segments was used. In its TCRdb copy, this immuneACCESS table keeps in-frame sequences only and misses some clones. Where compared with another copy, unresolved V genes explain less than half of these, and the others have no known cause. This sample is represented by 100,000 to 150,000 clones; around 70% of them were singletons. The ten largest clones capture approximately 2.9% of the sample. Sequences were obtained from PBMCs. Every receptor here comes from a human donor in good health.

The chain links TRBV9 to TRBJ1-3; D is possibly TRBD1 (6 bases). The CDR3 is 15 residues long. The germline V and J ends were trimmed by 3 bases and 0 bases, with 10 bases remaining between them. Germline-derived CDR1 and CDR2 are SGDLS and YYNGEE. CDR3 residues: CASSEGGSSGNTIYF. DNA of the CDR3: TGTGCCAGCAGCGAGGGGGGGAGCTCTGGAAACACCATATATTTT.

This clone came up a few times. The J gene is TRBJ1-4, the V gene TRBV5-6; 9 nucleotides align to TRBD1. From germline, CDR1 is SGHDT and CDR2 YYEEEE. The CDR3 length is 16 residues. V lost 4 bases to trimming and J lost 8 bases; unmatched junction nucleotides: 12. The CDR3 is CASSGRPGQGKEKLFF. The CDR3 DNA sequence: TGTGCCAGCAGCGGGCGCCCGGGACAGGGCAAAGAAAAACTGTTTTTT.

Turning to this clone: The junction departs from germline at one end; a sequencing error may be responsible. The gene calls are TRBV19 and TRBJ1-1; 10 nucleotides line up with TRBD1. CDR1 is LNHDA, CDR2 SQIVND, per germline (reference sequence). The CDR3 is made up of 13 amino acids. CDR3 sequence reads: CVSRDRGRAEAFF. The CDR3 bases are TGTGTCAGTAGGGACAGGGGACGTGCGGAAGCTTTCTTT. The full variable domain, in which reference TRBV19 and TRBJ1-1 provide the parts outside the CDR3, is DGGITQSPKYLFRKEGQNVTLSCEQNLNHDAMYWYRQDPGQGLRLIYYSQIVNDFQKGDIAEGYSVSREKKESFPLTVTSAQKNPTAFYLCVSRDRGRAEAFFGQGTRLTVV.

The chain has TRBV7-3 and TRBJ2-1; 11 bases agree with TRBD2. The CDR3 runs to 17 residues. CDR1 and CDR2 from the germline V gene are SGHTA and FQGTGA. The ends lost 2 bases at V and 1 base at J; junction bases unmatched: 4. CDR3 DNA sequence: TGTGCCAGCAGCTTAGCTAGCGGGGGGCGTTCCTACAATGAGCAGTTCTTC. It codes for CASSLASGGRSYNEQFF.

This clone was counted between two and nine times. The V and J genes are TRBV5-4 and TRBJ1-2, with D perhaps matching TRBD1 (5 bases). The CDR3 sequence is 13 residues long. The germline V gene has CDR1 SGHNT and CDR2 YYREEE (reference sequence). V was trimmed by 5 bases and J by 8 bases, leaving 16 bases between them. The CDR3 bases are TGTGCCAGCAGATCAGACAGATCACTCGGCTACACCTTC. Amino acid sequence: CASRSDRSLGYTF.

The chain is built from TRBV15 and TRBJ1-2, with 7 bases fitting TRBD1. The CDR3 sequence is 16 residues long. The trim removed 5 bases at V and 4 bases at J, leaving 13 bases unmatched. Germline CDR1 reads LNHNV; CDR2 reads YYDKDF (reference sequence). CDR3: CATSDPRTGSSYGYTF. The DNA for the CDR3 is TGTGCCACCAGCGATCCCCGGACAGGATCTTCCTATGGCTACACCTTC. The whole variable domain, remainder taken from reference TRBV15 and TRBJ1-2, is DAMVIQNPRYQVTQFGKPVTLSCSQTLNHNVMYWYQQKSSQAPKLLFHYYDKDFNNEADTPDNFQSRRPNTSFCFLDIRSPGLGDTAMYLCATSDPRTGSSYGYTFGSGTRLTVV.

V gene TRBV6-5 combines with J gene TRBJ1-3, with D uncertain. The CDR3 loop spans 15 amino acids. V was trimmed by 11 bases and J by 0 bases, leaving 17 bases between them. Germline values: CDR1 MNHEY, CDR2 SVGAGI. CDR3 sequence reads: CASSLTTSSGNTIYF. Written as DNA, the CDR3 is TGTGCCTCCTCTTTAACAACCTCCTCTGGAAACACCATATATTTT.

This clone was seen a single time. CDR3 loop: CASRKTRDRTHGELFF. CDR3 DNA sequence: TGTGCCAGCAGAAAAACCCGGGACAGGACCCACGGGGAGCTGTTTTTT. The V gene is TRBV6-6, the J gene TRBJ2-2; TRBD1 matches at 8 bases. Germline CDR1 reads MNHNY; CDR2 reads SVGAGI (reference sequence). V gave up 6 bases and J gave up 7 bases; unmatched junction bases: 13. The CDR3 is 16 amino acids.

V and J are TRBV19 and TRBJ2-7; 8 nucleotides match TRBD1. The V gene's germline CDR1 is LNHDA and CDR2 SQIVND (reference sequence). The V gene end was trimmed by 5 bases and the J gene end by 7 bases; junction bases not matched to a gene: 10. CDR3 length: 14 amino acids. CDR3 residues: CASSVSGGAGEQYF. The CDR3, as DNA: TGTGCCAGTAGTGTTTCAGGGGGCGCGGGGGAGCAGTACTTC.

This sequence joins TRBV5-4 and TRBJ2-3; D remains ambiguous. The CDR3 runs to 15 residues. Germline CDR1 and CDR2: SGHNT and YYREEE (reference sequence). V lost 4 bases and J 1 base, leaving 13 bases between the germline ends. The CDR3 loop is CASSARWIRTDTQYF. As DNA, the CDR3 is TGTGCCAGCAGCGCCAGGTGGATCCGCACAGATACGCAGTATTTT.

The J gene is TRBJ2-7, the V gene TRBV29-1, with 10 bases fitting TRBD1. This CDR3 has 12 amino acids. Germline trimming cut 4 bases from V and 7 bases from J; bases unmatched to any gene: 4. Germline CDR1 SQVTM, CDR2 ANQGSEA. The CDR3 spells CSVGQGAWEQYF. In DNA form, the CDR3 reads TGCAGCGTTGGACAGGGGGCATGGGAGCAGTACTTC.

There are a few counts of this clone. The chain links TRBV5-4 to TRBJ2-1, with D possibly TRBD2 on 5 matching bases. The CDR3 spans 12 residues. Germline CDR1 SGHNT, CDR2 YYREEE (reference sequence). With 4 bases removed from V and 10 bases from J, the gap between germline ends came to 12 bases. The CDR3 DNA is TGTGCCAGCAGCCAAGGAGGTGTAGAGCAGTTCTTC. It codes for CASSQGGVEQFF.

This rearrangement joins TRBV6-5 to TRBJ2-3, with D perhaps matching TRBD2 (5 bases). CDR3 length: 12 residues. The V gene's germline CDR1 is MNHEY and CDR2 SVGAGI. With 6 bases removed from V and 4 bases from J, the gap between germline ends came to 8 bases. CDR3 sequence reads: CASRSSADTQYF. CDR3 nucleotides: TGTGCCAGCAGGAGTAGCGCAGATACGCAGTATTTT.

V and J are TRBV7-3 and TRBJ2-5; D is ambiguous. The CDR3 has 15 residues. The V and J ends lost 5 bases and 1 base respectively, with 14 bases between them. Germline V gene sequence: CDR1 SGHTA, CDR2 FQGTGA. CDR3 in amino acids: CASSQEAGTQETQYF. CDR3 bases: TGTGCCAGCAGCCAGGAAGCAGGTACCCAAGAGACCCAGTACTTC. Drawing the rest from reference TRBV7-3 and TRBJ2-5, the complete variable domain is GAGVSQTPSNKVTEKGKYVELRCDPISGHTALYWYRQSLGQGPEFLIYFQGTGAADDSGLPNDRFFAVRPEGSVSTLKIQRTERGDSAVYLCASSQEAGTQETQYFGPGTRLLVL.

A remark on this clone: At one end the junction does not follow the germline gene, possibly because of a read error. The rearrangement joins TRBV7-2 to TRBJ1-1; D not resolved. CDR3 length: 12 residues. Germline values: CDR1 SGHTA, CDR2 FQGNSA. Written as DNA, the CDR3 is TGTGCCAGCGGCTTCGGAGACACTGAAGCTTTCTTT. It is translated as CASGFGDTEAFF.

This sequence joins TRBV7-9 and TRBJ1-6, with D possibly being TRBD1 (5 bases). V shed 0 bases and J shed 4 bases, with 16 bases lying between them. The CDR3 contains 18 residues. Germline CDR1 is SEHNR and CDR2 is FQNEAQ (reference sequence). In DNA, the CDR3 is TGTGCCAGCAGCTTAGCCCAGGGCAGCTGGTCTTATAATTCACCCCTCCACTTT. Translated: CASSLAQGSWSYNSPLHF.

The chain recombines TRBV4-1 with TRBJ1-1; D might be TRBD1 (5 bases). CDR3 length: 16 amino acids. CDR1 is MGHRA, CDR2 YSYEKL, per germline. The ends were cut back, 0 bases at V and 3 bases at J, with 14 bases in the middle. Here the CDR3 DNA reads TGCGCCAGCAGCCAAGATCTGTGGTCGGGGGACACTGAAGCTTTCTTT. It codes for CASSQDLWSGDTEAFF.

The chain carries TRBV5-1 and TRBJ2-2; no definite D call. Trimming stripped 0 bases from V and 4 bases from J, with 7 bases between. Per germline, CDR1 SGHRS and CDR2 YFSETQ. The CDR3 length is 14 residues. CDR3 DNA sequence: TGCGCCAGCAGCTTGGAGACAAGCACCGGGGAGCTGTTTTTT. Protein sequence: CASSLETSTGELFF.

This chain joins TRBV6-1 and TRBJ2-5; D is uncertain. The V gene lost 6 bases and the J gene lost 2 bases, with 10 bases spanning the gap. Germline V lookup: CDR1 MNHNS, CDR2 SASEGT. The CDR3 is made up of 13 amino acids. The CDR3 region is CASSGVRQETQYF. CDR3 nucleotides: TGTGCCAGCAGCGGAGTTCGGCAAGAGACCCAGTACTTC.

The chain recombines TRBV18 with TRBJ2-3, with D perhaps TRBD2 (5 bases). Trimming removed 3 bases from V and 5 bases from J, with 15 bases in between. Looked up from germline, CDR1 is KGHSH and CDR2 is LQKENI. This CDR3 has 15 amino acids. This chain's CDR3 is CASSPSGSLRDTQYF. CDR3 DNA sequence: TGTGCCAGCTCACCCAGCGGTAGCCTTCGAGATACGCAGTATTTT.

This clone was picked up a small number of times. The CDR3 region has the DNA TGCGCCACTTTATCTCCCTTTGACACTGAAGCTTTCTTT. Its protein is CATLSPFDTEAFF. The chain has TRBV10-2 and TRBJ1-1, with D unclear. The CDR3 extends over 13 amino acids. V lost 10 bases, J lost 3 bases, and 15 bases lay in between. CDR1 is WSHSY and CDR2 is SAAADI in the germline V gene.

This clone has more than one count but fewer than ten. J is TRBJ2-3 and V is TRBV7-2; TRBD2 agrees at 13 bases. Germline trimming cut 1 base from V and 5 bases from J; bases unmatched to any gene: 3. CDR1 is SGHTA and CDR2 is FQGNSA in the germline V gene. The CDR3 extends over 16 amino acids. The CDR3 DNA reads TGTGCCAGCAGCTTAGAAGGGACTAGCGGGATAGATACGCAGTATTTT. This codes for CASSLEGTSGIDTQYF.

The chain is built from TRBV7-9 and TRBJ2-5, with 7 bases fitting TRBD2. The CDR3 has 13 amino acids. Trimming at V came to 5 bases and at J to 2 bases, leaving 2 bases not matched to a gene. Germline lookup yields CDR1 SEHNR and CDR2 FQNEAQ (reference sequence). In DNA form, the CDR3 reads TGTGCCAGCAGCCATAGCGGGCAAGAGACCCAGTACTTC. Translated: CASSHSGQETQYF.